A selection of T cell receptor beta chains follows, all from one sample in a study of blood T cell repertoires in COVID-19. This table comes from immunoSEQ multiplex PCR, and its TCRdb copy is limited to in-frame clones, with some not included. The data show 250,000 to 300,000 clones, with approximately 86% seen just once and 3.6% held by the top ten. The specimen sequenced was peripheral blood. The receptors were gathered from a man younger than 30 with active or convalescent COVID-19. CDR3s include the opening cysteine and the closing phenylalanine or tryptophan. The order of the fields is CDR3 length, clone size, V gene, J gene, D gene, CDR3 protein, CDR3 DNA. The D gene is left open where the match is weak. Clone size is shown for a subset of rows, as once, few, many or a class of expanded clone.

cdr3_length: 14
clone_size: -
v_call: TRBV11-3
j_call: TRBJ2-7
d_call: -
cdr3_aa: CASSEREVRYEQYF
cdr3_nt: TGTGCCAGCAGCGAGAGGGAAGTCCGTTACGAGCAGTACTTC

cdr3_length: 16
clone_size: -
v_call: TRBV28
j_call: TRBJ2-2
d_call: TRBD1
cdr3_aa: CASSLFGQGATGELFF
cdr3_nt: TGTGCCAGCAGTTTATTCGGACAGGGGGCGACCGGGGAGCTGTTTTTT

cdr3_length: 15
clone_size: -
v_call: TRBV7-2
j_call: TRBJ2-1
d_call: TRBD2
cdr3_aa: CASRLAGAKYNEQFF
cdr3_nt: TGTGCCAGCCGCTTAGCGGGGGCTAAATACAATGAGCAGTTCTTC

cdr3_length: 14
clone_size: -
v_call: TRBV5-1
j_call: TRBJ2-5
d_call: TRBD1
cdr3_aa: CASSLGTGEETQYF
cdr3_nt: TGCGCCAGCAGCTTGGGAACAGGGGAAGAGACCCAGTACTTC

cdr3_length: 14
clone_size: -
v_call: TRBV2
j_call: TRBJ2-1
d_call: TRBD2
cdr3_aa: CAILGEGSYNEQFF
cdr3_nt: TGTGCCATCTTAGGGGAGGGGTCCTACAATGAGCAGTTCTTC

cdr3_length: 13
clone_size: -
v_call: TRBV7-8
j_call: TRBJ1-5
d_call: -
cdr3_aa: CASSLMGDQPQHF
cdr3_nt: TGTGCCAGCAGCTTAATGGGAGATCAGCCCCAGCATTTT

cdr3_length: 16
clone_size: -
v_call: TRBV19
j_call: TRBJ2-3
d_call: TRBD2
cdr3_aa: CASSNLAGGPIDTQYF
cdr3_nt: TGTGCCAGTAGTAACCTAGCGGGAGGGCCCATAGATACGCAGTATTTT

cdr3_length: 13
clone_size: once
v_call: TRBV6-5
j_call: TRBJ2-5
d_call: TRBD1
cdr3_aa: CASNGQVGETQYF
cdr3_nt: TGTGCCAGCAATGGACAGGTTGGAGAGACCCAGTACTTC

cdr3_length: 14
clone_size: -
v_call: TRBV15
j_call: TRBJ2-2
d_call: -
cdr3_aa: CATSRDRYTGELFF
cdr3_nt: TGTGCCACCAGCCGTGACAGATACACCGGGGAGCTGTTTTTT

cdr3_length: 15
clone_size: -
v_call: TRBV19
j_call: TRBJ2-1
d_call: -
cdr3_aa: CASSGGGSEWDRKFF
cdr3_nt: TGTGCCAGTAGCGGGGGTGGTTCTGAATGGGACAGAAAGTTCTTC

cdr3_length: 14
clone_size: -
v_call: TRBV29-1
j_call: TRBJ2-7
d_call: -
cdr3_aa: CSVVVSGSSYEQYF
cdr3_nt: TGCAGCGTTGTTGTGTCTGGGAGCTCCTACGAGCAGTACTTC